The TCR beta chain described here comes from a study of T cell responses to AZD1222 COVID-19 vaccine. Study-wide results and limits: Just a handful of AZD1222 recipients were seropositive at baseline. Mapped onto spike, vaccine-associated CD4 TCRs spanned it and were dominant at 160-218 and 743-854. Researchers took repertoire samples only after the peak T cell response had come. There were mostly white British donors and more females than males, and clonal diversity was possibly underestimated.

Measured with immunoSEQ multiplex PCR; TCRdb has only the in-frame clones, and not every one. Altogether about 81,000 clones are present, 75% to 90% being singletons, with the ten largest covering roughly 3.1%. As concerns this clone: No antigen is known for it.

CDR3 length: 14 residues. V lost 3 bases, J lost 4 bases, and 12 bases lay in between. Germline-derived CDR1 and CDR2 are LNHNV and YYDKDF (reference sequence). This chain links TRBV15 with TRBJ1-2; maybe TRBD1 (5 bases). This specimen consisted of peripheral blood, obtained 28 days after the second AZD1222 dose. The TCR originated in an adult who received the AZD1222 COVID-19 vaccine. CDR3 DNA sequence: TGTGCCACCAGCAGCGACGGGACCGTCTATGGCTACACCTTC. Encoded protein: CATSSDGTVYGYTF.